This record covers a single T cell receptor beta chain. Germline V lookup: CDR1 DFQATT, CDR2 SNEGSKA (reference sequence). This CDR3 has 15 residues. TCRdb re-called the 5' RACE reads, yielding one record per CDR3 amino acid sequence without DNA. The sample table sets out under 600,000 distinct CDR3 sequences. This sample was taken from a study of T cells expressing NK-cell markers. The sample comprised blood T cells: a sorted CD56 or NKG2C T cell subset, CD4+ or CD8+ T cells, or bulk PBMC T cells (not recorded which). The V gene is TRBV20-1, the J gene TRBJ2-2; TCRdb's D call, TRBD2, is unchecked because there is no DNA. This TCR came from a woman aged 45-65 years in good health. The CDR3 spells CSARDVTRYTGELFF.